These 14 T cell receptor beta chains were all obtained from the same sample, sequenced in a study of metastatic and nonmetastatic thyroid tumors. Using MiXCR, TCRdb reanalyzed the PCR reads. The table lists tens of thousands of clones, more than 12% of them singletons. Ahead of thyroid surgery, no patient had received treatment of any kind. What was sequenced was blood. The receptor set was obtained from a female donor with papillary thyroid cancer or a benign thyroid nodule (not recorded which). Some clones in this sample may be carry-over from other donors' samples.

This clone has ten or more counts. The V gene is TRBV19, the J gene TRBJ1-2; possibly TRBD1 for D (5 bases). This CDR3 is built from 14 residues. Trimming took 5 bases from V and 4 from J, leaving 14 bases between them. Germline-derived CDR1 and CDR2 are LNHDA and SQIVND (reference sequence). CDR3 loop: CASSDQTVPYGYTF. CDR3 coding DNA: TGTGCCAGTAGTGACCAGACAGTTCCCTATGGCTACACCTTC.

In this sample, this clone turned up many times. The J gene is TRBJ2-3, the V gene TRBV7-9, with no clear D. The CDR3 contains 12 residues. CDR1 is SEHNR and CDR2 is FQNEAQ in the germline V gene (reference sequence). V was pared by 5 bases and J by 2 bases, with 5 bases between. This CDR3 is CASSPVTDTQYF. CDR3 DNA sequence: TGTGCCAGCAGCCCGGTCACAGATACGCAGTATTTT. The full variable domain, completed using reference TRBV7-9 and TRBJ2-3, is DTGVSQNPRHKITKRGQNVTFRCDPISEHNRLYWYRQTLGQGPEFLTYFQNEAQLEKSRLLSDRFSAERPKGSFSTLEIQRTEQGDSAMYLCASSPVTDTQYFGPGTRLTVL.

This clone was counted only a few times. A much bigger clone sits one base away, suggesting this may be a read error. Distinct nucleotide sequences in the sample also encode this CDR3. This chain uses TRBV20-1 with TRBJ2-7, with TRBD1 as a possible D gene (6 bases). The CDR3 runs 14 residues. V lost 6 bases and J 2 bases, leaving 17 bases between the germline ends. Germline loops: CDR1 DFQATT, CDR2 SNEGSKA (reference sequence). CDR3: CSALLLQGAYEQYF. In nucleotides, the CDR3 is TGCAGTGCACTCCTCCTACAGGGAGCCTACGAGCAGTACTTC.

This clone has at least ten counts. The chain is built from TRBV6-1 and TRBJ1-4, with D unresolved. There are 12 residues in the CDR3. Trimming removed 3 bases from V and 7 bases from J, with 6 bases in between. Germline CDR1 is MNHNS and CDR2 is SASEGT. Here the CDR3 reads CASSDYTEKLFF. CDR3 DNA sequence: TGTGCCAGCAGTGATTATACTGAAAAACTGTTTTTT.

V and J are TRBV10-3 and TRBJ2-7, with 9 bases lining up with TRBD1. This CDR3 has 15 residues. V lost 3 bases to trimming and J lost 6 bases; unmatched junction nucleotides: 9. Germline V lookup: CDR1 ENHRY, CDR2 SYGVKD. CDR3 sequence (DNA): TGTGCCATCAGTGAATCGGGACAGGGAAGTTTCGAGCAGTACTTC. Protein product: CAISESGQGSFEQYF.

The table lists this clone with many counts. The chain uses TRBV24-1 and TRBJ2-5, with a possible D match to TRBD2 (6 bases). Germline V gene sequence: CDR1 KGHDR, CDR2 SFDVKD. The CDR3 loop spans 14 amino acids. Trimming shortened V by 2 bases and J by 5 bases, and 11 bases separated the two germline ends. In DNA, the CDR3 is TGTGCCACCAGTGATTACCATGGGGGGGAGACCCAGTACTTC. Translation gives CATSDYHGGETQYF.

The sample holds a few counts of this clone. This may arise from a read error, as a much more abundant clone is one base away. This sequence joins TRBV15 and TRBJ1-1; D is unclear. This CDR3 spans 13 amino acids. Germline V CDR1 and CDR2: LNHNV, YYDKDF (reference sequence). Trimming removed 5 bases from V and 8 bases from J, with 15 bases in between. CDR3 loop: CATSGVWPTEAFF. CDR3 coding DNA: TGTGCCACCAGCGGGGTGTGGCCAACGGAAGCTTTCTTT.

At least ten counts were recorded for this clone. CDR3 nucleotides: TGTGCCAGCAGTTTCAAGAGGGCCCAGGGGACTGAAGCTTTCTTT. Translated: CASSFKRAQGTEAFF. The chain is built from TRBV27 and TRBJ1-1, with D perhaps matching TRBD1 (6 bases). Germline V gene sequence: CDR1 MNHEY, CDR2 SMNVEV (reference sequence). V lost 3 bases and J 5 bases, leaving 16 bases between the germline ends. The CDR3 extends over 15 amino acids.

As regards this clone: This sequence may be a read error, since a much larger clone differs from it by one base. The gene calls are TRBV20-1 and TRBJ2-3; D is possibly TRBD2 (6 bases). The V and J ends lost 2 bases and 2 bases respectively, with 23 bases between them. The CDR3 spans 18 residues. CDR1 is DFQATT and CDR2 is SNEGSKA in the germline V gene (reference sequence). Here the CDR3 DNA reads TGCAGTGCTAGAACGCGAGGCGGGCGGGGTCGGGCCACAGATACGCAGTATTTT. It encodes CSARTRGGRGRATDTQYF.

Ten or more counts support this clone. The chain employs TRBV18 and TRBJ1-1; TRBD1 agrees at 8 bases. In germline, CDR1 is KGHSH, CDR2 LQKENI. This CDR3 contains 14 residues. V shed 6 bases, J shed 5 bases, and the junction held 8 bases outside the gene matches. For the CDR3, the DNA is TGTGCCAGCTCGCCAGGACAGGGCGGGACTGAAGCTTTCTTT. Its protein is CASSPGQGGTEAFF.

The chain joins TRBV27 to TRBJ1-2; D gene uncertain. Trimming cost V 7 bases and J 5 bases, with 11 bases left between them. This CDR3 is 12 amino acids long. The germline CDR1 and CDR2 sequences are MNHEY and SMNVEV (reference sequence). The CDR3 DNA sequence: TGTGCCAGCAATGTGGCTACTTATGGCTACACCTTC. Translation: CASNVATYGYTF.

This clone has only a few counts. V and J are TRBV6-4 and TRBJ1-1, with D maybe TRBD1 (6 bases). Trimming left V 9 bases short and J 7 bases short, with 21 bases between. Germline V CDR1 and CDR2: MRHNA, SNTAGT. The CDR3 covers 14 residues. Here the CDR3 DNA reads TGTGCCAGTAGGCCCGCGACAGGTTGGAATGAAGCTTTCTTT. Translation: CASRPATGWNEAFF.

This clone was observed at least ten times. This sequence joins TRBV12-3 or TRBV12-4 and TRBJ1-2; TRBD1 agrees at 7 bases. V was clipped by 3 bases and J by 7 bases; unmatched bases: 5. The CDR3 contains 13 residues. The CDR3 DNA reads TGTGCCAGCAGTTTTGGAGGGGGCCGTGGCTACACCTTC. Its protein product is CASSFGGGRGYTF.

This clone was observed many times. The V and J genes are TRBV6-5 and TRBJ1-5; D is undetermined. V gave up 0 bases and J gave up 5 bases, with 14 bases separating them. In germline, CDR1 is MNHEY, CDR2 SVGAGI. This CDR3 comprises 16 residues. This chain's CDR3 is CASSYSIGLSDQPQHF. DNA for the CDR3: TGTGCCAGCAGTTACTCGATAGGCCTGTCAGATCAGCCCCAGCATTTT.